The 13 T cell receptor beta chains below come from one sample, sequenced in a study of CD8+CD57+ T cells in acquired aplastic anemia. Patients chosen for sequencing had CD8+CD57+ cells that had expanded, as shown by flow cytometry. Genomic DNA provided the template from which TCR beta VDJ and CDR3 profiles were obtained. TCRdb ran MiXCR on the reads and lists one entry per CDR3 protein. The data hold approximately 190,000 distinct CDR3 sequences, with less than 60% observed a single time. Material: sorted CD4+, CD8+, or CD8+CD57+ T cells (not recorded which) from PBMCs. Receptors originate from a human donor with aplastic anemia.

Ten or more counts support this clonotype. This chain links TRBV4-2 with TRBJ1-2, with 10 positions matching TRBD1. This CDR3 comprises 16 residues. Germline V lookup: CDR1 LGHNA, CDR2 YNFKEQ. The V segment lost 0 bases and the J segment 2 bases; nucleotides outside the gene matches: 3. The CDR3 loop reads CASSQESGQGNYGYTF. The CDR3 nucleotides are TGTGCCAGCAGCCAAGAATCGGGACAGGGGAACTATGGCTACACCTTC.

This clonotype was recorded a few times. This rearrangement joins TRBV18 to TRBJ2-3, with TRBD1 identical over 12 bases. J gave up 6 bases and V 8 bases, and 6 bases lay outside the gene matches. This CDR3 spans 14 amino acids. Germline assignment: CDR1 KGHSH and CDR2 LQKENI. CDR3 DNA: TGTGCCAGCAAACGGGACAGGGGGCCGGATACGCAGTATTTT. Amino acid sequence: CASKRDRGPDTQYF.

This clonotype has at least ten counts. The chain combines TRBV5-4 with TRBJ2-1, with no clear D. V gave up 3 bases and J gave up 0 bases, with 10 bases separating them. Germline V gives CDR1 SGHNT, CDR2 YYREEE (reference sequence). The CDR3 spans 15 residues. The DNA of the CDR3 is TGTGCCAGCAGCTGGCGGAAAGGCTCCTACAATGAGCAGTTCTTC. It encodes CASSWRKGSYNEQFF.

J is TRBJ2-5 and V is TRBV10-3; no reliable D call. Germline V CDR1 and CDR2: ENHRY, SYGVKD. CDR3 size: 13 residues. The V gene lost 0 bases and the J gene lost 4 bases, with 6 bases spanning the gap. The DNA of the CDR3 is TGTGCCATCAGTGAGTCGGTTGGAGAGACCCAGTACTTC. This codes for CAISESVGETQYF.

This chain joins TRBV29-1 and TRBJ1-2, with 7 bases lining up with TRBD1. The CDR3 spans 11 residues. V lost 7 bases and J lost 6; bases outside the gene matches: 5. The germline CDR1 and CDR2 sequences are SQVTM and ANQGSEA. In DNA form, the CDR3 reads TGCAGCGACAAACAGGGGAATGGCTACACCTTC. Its translation is CSDKQGNGYTF.

The chain carries TRBV24-1 and TRBJ2-1, with TRBD1 as a possible D gene (6 bases). CDR1 and CDR2 from the germline V gene are KGHDR and SFDVKD. Trimming took 7 bases from V and 4 from J, leaving 22 bases between them. This CDR3 has 17 residues. CDR3 loop: CATSPPSTQGPYNEQFF. Here the CDR3 DNA reads TGTGCCACCAGCCCCCCTTCCACACAGGGACCATACAATGAGCAGTTCTTC.

This chain joins TRBV6-5 and TRBJ2-7; tentative D call: TRBD2 (6 bases). This CDR3 spans 17 amino acids. Trimming took 3 bases from V and 5 from J, leaving 23 bases between them. In germline, CDR1 is MNHEY, CDR2 SVGAGI. The DNA of the CDR3 is TGTGCCAGCAGTTATGGGGCAGGGAGGACCCATAGGAACGAGCAGTACTTC. This translates into CASSYGAGRTHRNEQYF.

This clonotype appeared a few times. The J gene is TRBJ2-1, the V gene TRBV6-2 or TRBV6-3; the match to TRBD2 covers 10 bases. The germline V gene encodes CDR1 MNHEY and CDR2 SVGEGT. Losses at the gene ends were 4 bases for V and 2 bases for J; bases not matched to a gene: 8. The CDR3 contains 17 residues. CDR3 in amino acids: CASSFGLAEPTYNEQFF. The CDR3 coding sequence is TGTGCCAGCAGTTTCGGACTAGCGGAACCAACCTACAATGAGCAGTTCTTC.

The CDR3 bases are TGTGCCACCACCTCGACAGGGGGCCCGCCCAATGAGCAGTTCTTC. Amino acid sequence: CATTSTGGPPNEQFF. This rearrangement joins TRBV24-1 to TRBJ2-1; 10 nucleotides match TRBD1. The trim removed 8 bases at V and 6 bases at J, leaving 9 bases unmatched. This CDR3 is 15 amino acids long. Germline V gene lookup returns CDR1 KGHDR and CDR2 SFDVKD.

This clonotype was observed many times. This sequence joins TRBV5-1 and TRBJ1-6, with D perhaps matching TRBD1 (5 bases). The CDR3 extends over 15 amino acids. Germline CDR1 and CDR2: SGHRS and YFSETQ. With 0 bases removed from V and 10 bases from J, the gap between germline ends came to 14 bases. The CDR3 loop reads CASSLVMREGSPLHF. For the CDR3, the DNA is TGCGCCAGCAGCTTGGTTATGAGGGAGGGGTCACCCCTCCACTTT.

Worth noting for this clonotype: The junction and the germline gene differ at one end; a read error may be behind it. The chain employs TRBV2 and TRBJ2-5; TRBD1 is a possible D gene (5 bases). This CDR3 spans 13 amino acids. Germline V CDR1 and CDR2: SNHLY, FYNNEI. CDR3 protein: CASNEGDRETQYF. CDR3 DNA sequence: TGTGCCAGCAATGAAGGGGATCGGGAGACCCAGTACTTC.

The chain combines TRBV10-3 with TRBJ2-7; 12 bases fit TRBD2. CDR3 length: 14 amino acids. Germline CDR1 and CDR2: ENHRY and SYGVKD. The ends lost 4 bases at V and 3 bases at J; junction bases unmatched: 1. CDR3 nucleotide sequence: TGTGCCATCAGTGCACTAGCGGGGGGCTACGAGCAGTACTTC. Protein sequence: CAISALAGGYEQYF.

Note on this clonotype: The junction departs from germline at one end; a sequencing error may be responsible. The chain recombines TRBV4-1 with TRBJ1-3; no firm D call. The CDR3 has 15 amino acids. Germline V lookup: CDR1 MGHRA, CDR2 YSYEKL. CDR3 sequence (DNA): TGCGCCGGCAGCCGGGATATGAACTCTGGAAACACCATATATTTT. Its translation: CAGSRDMNSGNTIYF.